This is a list of T cell receptor beta chains from one sample in a study of blood T cell repertoires in COVID-19. Libraries were prepared by immunoSEQ multiplex PCR; TCRdb keeps only in-frame clonotypes and omits some of them. This table holds tens of thousands of clones, almost 90% found once. Sequences were obtained from peripheral blood. Receptor source: a man in his fifties with active COVID-19. CDR3s include the opening cysteine and the closing phenylalanine or tryptophan. The D gene is left open where the match is weak. Only some rows state a clone size, as once, few, many or a class for expanded clones.

size	V	D	J	CDR3	DNA
NA	TRBV10-3	NA	TRBJ1-5	CAISREYSNQPQHF	TGTGCCATCAGCCGAGAGTATAGCAATCAGCCCCAGCATTTT
NA	TRBV28	TRBD1	TRBJ2-5	CASSGVFLGTGLETQYF	TGTGCCAGCAGTGGTGTTTTTCTTGGGACAGGGTTGGAGACCCAGTACTTC
once	TRBV2	NA	TRBJ2-2	CASTGAGRTNTGELFF	TGTGCCAGCACTGGTGCGGGGCGGACTAACACCGGGGAGCTGTTTTTT
NA	TRBV25-1	NA	TRBJ1-3	CASSEAGGGDGNTIYF	TGTGCCAGCAGTGAAGCGGGCGGGGGCGACGGAAACACCATATATTTT
NA	TRBV19	TRBD1	TRBJ2-6	CASRTGGSGANVLTF	TGTGCCAGTAGAACAGGGGGCTCTGGGGCCAACGTCCTGACTTTC
once	TRBV18	NA	TRBJ1-2	CASSPGQPLGYTF	TGTGCCAGCTCACCTGGACAGCCTCTAGGCTACACCTTC
NA	TRBV30	NA	TRBJ1-1	CAWCPGATEAFF	TGTGCCTGGTGCCCTGGAGCCACTGAAGCTTTCTTT
NA	TRBV4-1	NA	TRBJ2-5	CASSPIKQGETQYF	TGCGCCAGCAGCCCTATTAAGCAGGGAGAGACCCAGTACTTC
NA	TRBV2	TRBD1	TRBJ2-5	CASSVRGRFSGQETQYF	TGTGCCAGCAGTGTAAGGGGGCGATTTTCAGGACAAGAGACCCAGTACTTC
NA	TRBV9	TRBD1	TRBJ2-7	CASSPRQGQHEQYF	TGTGCCAGCAGCCCCCGACAGGGGCAGCACGAGCAGTACTTC
NA	TRBV24-1	TRBD2	TRBJ2-3	CATSDFPGGGTDTQYF	TGTGCCACCAGTGATTTCCCAGGCGGGGGGACAGATACGCAGTATTTT
NA	TRBV10-1	NA	TRBJ2-1	CASSDSDEQFF	TGCGCCAGCAGTGACTCAGATGAGCAGTTCTTC
NA	TRBV29-1	NA	TRBJ2-3	CSVEGGDTSSDTQYF	TGCAGCGTTGAAGGTGGGGATACTAGCTCAGATACGCAGTATTTT
NA	TRBV28	NA	TRBJ1-1	CASTLDGGWGSTEAFF	TGTGCCAGCACCCTCGACGGGGGGTGGGGGAGCACTGAAGCTTTCTTT
NA	TRBV5-8	NA	TRBJ1-1	CASSSNTGLFAEAFF	TGTGCCAGCAGCTCAAATACAGGGTTATTCGCTGAAGCTTTCTTT
NA	TRBV7-9	NA	TRBJ2-1	CASSRAGRGYNEQFF	TGTGCCAGCAGCCGGGCGGGCAGGGGATACAATGAGCAGTTCTTC
NA	TRBV30	NA	TRBJ1-1	CAWSPRLAAKVNTEAFF	TGTGCCTGGAGTCCGAGGCTGGCAGCTAAAGTGAACACTGAAGCTTTCTTT
once	TRBV10-3	NA	TRBJ1-1	CANQDSQNTEAFF	TGTGCCAACCAGGACAGTCAGAACACTGAAGCTTTCTTT